The clone carrying this T cell receptor beta chain was found a few times. TCRdb analysed the 5' RACE reads with MiXCR anew, one entry per CDR3 protein. The data contain 8,000 or so distinct CDR3 sequences, less than 40% of them seen just once; the ten biggest clones take up roughly 7%. The CDR3 length is 17 residues. The germline gives CDR1 SQVTM, CDR2 ANQGSEA. Trimming stripped 4 bases from V and 2 bases from J, with 20 bases between. Sequenced sample: tumor-infiltrating memory CD4+ T cells sorted from the breast tumor. Subset given: memory CD4+ T cells, CD4+CD45RO+CD25-. The rearrangement links TRBV29-1 to TRBJ2-2; a possible D gene is TRBD2 (6 bases). This sequence originates from a female donor with breast cancer. The CDR3 sequence: CSVAAGRTLLNTGELFF. The CDR3 nucleotides are TGCAGCGTTGCAGCAGGGAGGACCCTTCTTAACACCGGGGAGCTGTTTTTT.